The T cell receptor (beta chain) under discussion was sequenced for a study of neurological immune-mediated disorders. TCRdb re-called the 5' RACE reads through MiXCR, storing one row per CDR3 protein. The sample shows approximately 30,000 distinct CDR3 sequences, roughly 6.7% of them seen only once. Trimming shortened V by 3 bases and J by 4 bases, and 8 bases separated the two germline ends. Germline CDR1 reads SNHLY; CDR2 reads FYNNEI. The CDR3 covers 13 residues. This clonotype was picked up many times. No antigen is known for it. Blood bank volunteers in Maryland, USA, served as healthy controls. The unsorted libraries were produced from 2 million PBMCs held at -80 C. Regarding the study as a whole: Across subjects, no CDR3 amino acid sequence appeared in expanded clones of more than one subject, a finding that suggested private repertoires in all groups.

V gene TRBV2 combines with J gene TRBJ2-3, with D perhaps matching TRBD1 (5 bases). The material sequenced was PBMCs. The receptor's source is a woman between 50 and 59 years old in good health. As DNA, the CDR3 is TGTGCCAGCAGTGACCAAGGGGCAGATACGCAGTATTTT. Amino acids: CASSDQGADTQYF. Full variable domain (rest looked up from reference TRBV2 and TRBJ2-3): EPEVTQTPSHQVTQMGQEVILRCVPISNHLYFYWYRQILGQKVEFLVSFYNNEISEKSEIFDDQFSVERPDGSNFTLKIRSTKLEDSAMYFCASSDQGADTQYFGPGTRLTVL.